The clone carrying this T cell receptor (beta chain) was detected a few times. Antigen specificity is unknown. This record comes from a study of vaccination and CD4 T cells after COVID-19. Study-level information: Post-COVID samples were collected a median about 95 days following diagnosis, spanning 35 to 161.

V lost 0 bases and J lost 6; bases outside the gene matches: 10. Germline CDR1 and CDR2: DFQATT and SNEGSKA (reference sequence). CDR3 length: 15 residues. Cultured CD4+ T cell DNA underwent sequencing with the Oncomine TCR Beta short-read assay. Cultured CD4+ T cells were the source of extracted genomic DNA. Each CDR3 protein gets one entry after TCRdb re-called the PCR reads with MiXCR. The sample has fewer than 20,000 distinct CDR3 sequences, roughly 51% seen once. As for treatment: roughly nine-day PBMC culture with coronavirus spike peptide pools or control peptides (ViraFEST assay). The material was CD4+ T cells from blood, cultured in vitro, obtained before SARS-CoV-2 vaccination. The chain combines TRBV20-1 with TRBJ2-7, with 8 positions matching TRBD2. The source of this sequence is a human donor who had recovered from COVID-19. DNA of the CDR3: TGCAGTGCTAGAGATCCCCGGGAGGGCCAGGGCGAGCAGTACTTC. This sequence encodes CSARDPREGQGEQYF.